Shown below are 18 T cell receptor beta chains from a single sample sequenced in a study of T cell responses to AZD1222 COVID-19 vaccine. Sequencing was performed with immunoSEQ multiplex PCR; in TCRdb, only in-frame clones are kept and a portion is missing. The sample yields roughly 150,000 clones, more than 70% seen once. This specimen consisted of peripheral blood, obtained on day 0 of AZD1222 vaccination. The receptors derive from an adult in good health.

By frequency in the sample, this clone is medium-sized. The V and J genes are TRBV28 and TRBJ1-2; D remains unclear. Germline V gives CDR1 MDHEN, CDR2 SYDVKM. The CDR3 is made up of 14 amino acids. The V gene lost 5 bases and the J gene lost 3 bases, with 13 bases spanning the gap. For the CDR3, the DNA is TGTGCCAGCAGTCAGCCGGGGAGGGACTATGGCTACACCTTC. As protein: CASSQPGRDYGYTF.

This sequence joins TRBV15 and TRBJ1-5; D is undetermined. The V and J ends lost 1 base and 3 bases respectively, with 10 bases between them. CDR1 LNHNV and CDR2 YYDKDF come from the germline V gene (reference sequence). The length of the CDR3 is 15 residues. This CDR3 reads CATSRAPEDNQPQHF. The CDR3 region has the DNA TGTGCCACCAGCAGAGCACCGGAGGACAATCAGCCCCAGCATTTT.

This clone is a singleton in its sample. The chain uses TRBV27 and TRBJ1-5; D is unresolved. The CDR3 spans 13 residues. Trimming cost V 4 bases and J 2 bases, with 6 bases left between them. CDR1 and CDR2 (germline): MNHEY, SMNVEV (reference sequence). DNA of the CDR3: TGTGCCAGCAGTTACCAGGGCAATCAGCCCCAGCATTTT. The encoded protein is CASSYQGNQPQHF.

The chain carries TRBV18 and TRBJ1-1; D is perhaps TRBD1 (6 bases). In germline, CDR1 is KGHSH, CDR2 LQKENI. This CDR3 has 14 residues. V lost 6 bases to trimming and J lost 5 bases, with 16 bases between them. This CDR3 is CASSGAQGLTEAFF. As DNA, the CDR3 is TGTGCCAGCTCGGGAGCCCAGGGGTTGACTGAAGCTTTCTTT.

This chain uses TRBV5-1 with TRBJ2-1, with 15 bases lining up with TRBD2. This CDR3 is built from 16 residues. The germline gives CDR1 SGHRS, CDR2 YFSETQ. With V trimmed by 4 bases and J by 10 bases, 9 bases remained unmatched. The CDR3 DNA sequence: TGCGCCAGCAGCCGCGGACTAGCGGGAGGGCCAGGGGAGCAGTTCTTC. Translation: CASSRGLAGGPGEQFF.

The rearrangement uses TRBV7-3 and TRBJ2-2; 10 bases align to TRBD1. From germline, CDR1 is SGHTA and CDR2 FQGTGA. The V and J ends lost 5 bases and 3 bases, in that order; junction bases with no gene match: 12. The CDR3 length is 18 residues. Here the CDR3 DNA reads TGTGCCAGCAGCCCCACGCTCTCCGGGACAGGGGACACCGGGGAGCTGTTTTTT. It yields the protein CASSPTLSGTGDTGELFF.

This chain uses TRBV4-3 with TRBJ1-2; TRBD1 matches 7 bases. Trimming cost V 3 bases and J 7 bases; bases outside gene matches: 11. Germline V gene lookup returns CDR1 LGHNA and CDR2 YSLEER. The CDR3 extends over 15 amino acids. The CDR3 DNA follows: TGCGCCAGCAGCCATAACCGGGACAGAATTCGTGGCTACACCTTC. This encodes CASSHNRDRIRGYTF.

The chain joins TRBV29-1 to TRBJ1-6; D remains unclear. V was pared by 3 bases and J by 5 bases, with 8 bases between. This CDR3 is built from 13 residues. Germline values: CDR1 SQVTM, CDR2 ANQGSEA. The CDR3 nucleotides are TGCAGCGTTGATGTCGGCGATAATTCACCCCTCCACTTT. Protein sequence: CSVDVGDNSPLHF.

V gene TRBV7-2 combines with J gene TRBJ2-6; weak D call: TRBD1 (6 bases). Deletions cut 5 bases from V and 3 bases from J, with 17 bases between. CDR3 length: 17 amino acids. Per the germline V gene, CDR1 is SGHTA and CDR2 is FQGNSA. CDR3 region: CASSDSYRVRGANVLTF. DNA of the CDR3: TGTGCCAGCAGCGATTCATACAGGGTGCGTGGGGCCAACGTCCTGACTTTC.

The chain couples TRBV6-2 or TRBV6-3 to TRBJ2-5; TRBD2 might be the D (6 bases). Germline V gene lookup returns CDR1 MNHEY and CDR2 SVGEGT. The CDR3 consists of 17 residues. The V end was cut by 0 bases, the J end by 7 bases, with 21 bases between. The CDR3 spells CASSYSYRASEYGTQYF. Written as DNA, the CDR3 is TGTGCCAGCAGTTACTCGTACCGGGCTAGCGAATACGGGACCCAGTACTTC.

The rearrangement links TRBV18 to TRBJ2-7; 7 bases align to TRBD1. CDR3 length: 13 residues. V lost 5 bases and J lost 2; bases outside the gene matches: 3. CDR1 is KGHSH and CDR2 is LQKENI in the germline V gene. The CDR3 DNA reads TGTGCCAGCTCAGGACAGGTAACCTACGAGCAGTACTTC. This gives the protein CASSGQVTYEQYF. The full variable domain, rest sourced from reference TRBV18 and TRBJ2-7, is NAGVMQNPRHLVRRRGQEARLRCSPMKGHSHVYWYRQLPEEGLKFMVYLQKENIIDESGMPKERFSAEFPKEGPSILRIQQVVRGDSAAYFCASSGQVTYEQYFGPGTRLTVT.

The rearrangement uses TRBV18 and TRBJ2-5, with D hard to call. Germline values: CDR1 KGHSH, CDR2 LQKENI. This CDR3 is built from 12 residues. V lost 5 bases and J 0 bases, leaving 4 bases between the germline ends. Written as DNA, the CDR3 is TGTGCCAGCTCAGGGTACCAAGAGACCCAGTACTTC. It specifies CASSGYQETQYF. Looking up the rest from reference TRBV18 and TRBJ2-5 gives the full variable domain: NAGVMQNPRHLVRRRGQEARLRCSPMKGHSHVYWYRQLPEEGLKFMVYLQKENIIDESGMPKERFSAEFPKEGPSILRIQQVVRGDSAAYFCASSGYQETQYFGPGTRLLVL.

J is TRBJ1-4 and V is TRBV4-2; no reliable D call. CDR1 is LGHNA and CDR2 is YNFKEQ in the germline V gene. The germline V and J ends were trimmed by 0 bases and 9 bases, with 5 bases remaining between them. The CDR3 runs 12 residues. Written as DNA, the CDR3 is TGTGCCAGCAGCCAAGATCGAAAAAAACTGTTTTTT. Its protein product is CASSQDRKKLFF.

The DNA for the CDR3 is TGTGCCAGCAGTTTTGGGGGGACAGAAACCTACGAGCAGTACTTC. This encodes CASSFGGTETYEQYF. The chain recombines TRBV28 with TRBJ2-7; D may be TRBD1 (7 bases). The germline gives CDR1 MDHEN, CDR2 SYDVKM. This CDR3 is built from 15 residues. Trimming took off 3 bases at V and 2 bases at J, with 14 bases between the two ends.

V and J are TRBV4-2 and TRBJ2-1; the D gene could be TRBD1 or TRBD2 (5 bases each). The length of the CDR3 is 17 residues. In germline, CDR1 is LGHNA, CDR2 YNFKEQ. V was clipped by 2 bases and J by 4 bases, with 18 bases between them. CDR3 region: CASSQMAPADKYNEQFF. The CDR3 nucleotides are TGTGCCAGCAGCCAAATGGCACCAGCGGACAAATACAATGAGCAGTTCTTC.

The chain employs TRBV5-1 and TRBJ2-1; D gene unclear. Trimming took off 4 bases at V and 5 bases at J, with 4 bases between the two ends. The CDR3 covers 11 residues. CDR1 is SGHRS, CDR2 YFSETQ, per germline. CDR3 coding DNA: TGCGCCAGCAGCCAAAACAATGAGCAGTTCTTC. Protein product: CASSQNNEQFF.

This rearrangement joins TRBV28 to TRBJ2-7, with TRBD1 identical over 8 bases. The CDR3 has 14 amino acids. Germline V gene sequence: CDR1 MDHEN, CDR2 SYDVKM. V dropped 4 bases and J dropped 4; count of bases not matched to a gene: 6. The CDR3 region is CASSWPGQAYEQYF. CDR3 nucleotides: TGTGCCAGCAGTTGGCCGGGACAGGCTTACGAGCAGTACTTC.

CDR3 amino acids: CASSPGPLMGNTIYF. In DNA form, the CDR3 reads TGTGCCAGCAGCCCCGGACCGCTTATGGGGAACACCATATATTTT. The J gene is TRBJ1-3, the V gene TRBV7-2; D is unclear. CDR1 is SGHTA and CDR2 is FQGNSA in the germline V gene. CDR3 length equals 15 residues. Between the trimmed V and J ends, which lost 5 bases and 7 bases, there was a span of 18 bases.